The 25 T cell receptor beta chains given below trace back to one sample, sequenced in a study of CD8+CD57+ T cells in acquired aplastic anemia. CDR3 and TCR beta VDJ profiling relied on genomic DNA as the template. TCRdb processed the reads anew with MiXCR; each CDR3 protein has one entry. The table records hundreds of thousands of distinct CDR3 sequences, 55% to 65% of them present only once. The sample comprised sorted CD4+, CD8+, or CD8+CD57+ T cells (not recorded which) from PBMCs. The receptors come from a human donor with severe aplastic anemia or a healthy control (not recorded which).

The J gene is TRBJ2-1, the V gene TRBV24-1, with D possibly matching TRBD2 (5 bases). With 1 base removed from V and 9 bases from J, the gap between germline ends came to 9 bases. This CDR3 region has 13 residues. In germline, CDR1 is KGHDR, CDR2 SFDVKD. CDR3 region: CATSDFGRVEQFF. The CDR3 nucleotides read TGTGCCACCAGTGATTTCGGGCGGGTTGAGCAGTTCTTC.

This chain connects TRBV20-1 to TRBJ1-6; D is uncertain. V gave up 4 bases and J gave up 4 bases, with 14 bases separating them. The germline V gene has CDR1 DFQATT and CDR2 SNEGSKA (reference sequence). The CDR3 consists of 15 residues. The CDR3 loop is CSATRSALYNSPLHF. CDR3 DNA: TGCAGTGCTACACGGTCAGCGTTATATAATTCACCCCTCCACTTT.

This chain joins TRBV7-3 and TRBJ2-7, with TRBD1 as a possible D gene (6 bases). The germline V and J ends were trimmed by 2 bases and 1 base, with 27 bases remaining between them. The CDR3 covers 20 residues. CDR1 is SGHTA and CDR2 is FQGTGA in the germline V gene. This CDR3 is CASSLLPIGIGRGYSYEQYF. CDR3 DNA sequence: TGTGCCAGCAGCTTACTCCCGATCGGGATTGGCAGGGGCTATTCCTACGAGCAGTACTTC. The variable domain in full, completed from reference TRBV7-3 and TRBJ2-7, reads GAGVSQTPSNKVTEKGKYVELRCDPISGHTALYWYRQSLGQGPEFLIYFQGTGAADDSGLPNDRFFAVRPEGSVSTLKIQRTERGDSAVYLCASSLLPIGIGRGYSYEQYFGPGTRLTVT.

This clonotype was counted between two and nine times. V gene TRBV29-1 combines with J gene TRBJ2-7; D is perhaps TRBD1 (5 bases). V shed 0 bases and J shed 6 bases, with 15 bases lying between them. The germline V gene has CDR1 SQVTM and CDR2 ANQGSEA. CDR3 length equals 14 residues. The CDR3 coding sequence is TGCAGCGTTGAAGATCGGGCAGGGTCAGCCGAGCAGTACTTC. Residues: CSVEDRAGSAEQYF.

This clonotype was seen more than once but under ten times. The J gene is TRBJ1-1, the V gene TRBV14, with a possible D match to TRBD1 (5 bases). The CDR3 totals 16 residues. V gave up 0 bases and J gave up 0 bases, with 11 bases separating them. The germline CDR1 and CDR2 sequences are SGHDN and FVKESK. CDR3 DNA sequence: TGTGCCAGCAGCCAAGATTGGGGGATCATGAACACTGAAGCTTTCTTT. Its translation: CASSQDWGIMNTEAFF.

This clonotype was seen many times. This chain connects TRBV12-3 or TRBV12-4 to TRBJ2-5; weak D call: TRBD2 (6 bases). Trimming shortened V by 6 bases and J by 7 bases, and 21 bases separated the two germline ends. The CDR3 contains 15 residues. CDR3 region: CASSDAGSLSGTQYF. CDR3 nucleotide sequence: TGTGCCAGCAGCGACGCCGGGAGCCTCTCGGGGACCCAGTACTTC.

This chain joins TRBV7-8 and TRBJ1-2; possibly TRBD1 for D (6 bases). CDR3 length equals 13 residues. CDR1 is SGHVS and CDR2 is FQNEAQ in the germline V gene. V lost 0 bases and J 7 bases, leaving 9 bases between the germline ends. CDR3 sequence: CASSLAQGFGYTF. The CDR3 nucleotides read TGTGCCAGCAGCTTAGCTCAGGGGTTTGGCTACACCTTC.

This clonotype appeared many times. The J gene is TRBJ1-3, the V gene TRBV7-2, with D hard to call. The germline V and J ends were trimmed by 4 bases and 1 base, with 8 bases remaining between them. CDR1 SGHTA and CDR2 FQGNSA come from the germline V gene. This CDR3 contains 14 residues. CDR3 loop: CASSSYPSGNTIYF. DNA of the CDR3: TGTGCCAGCAGCTCCTACCCTTCTGGAAACACCATATATTTT. The full variable domain, rest sourced from reference TRBV7-2 and TRBJ1-3, is GAGVSQSPSNKVTEKGKDVELRCDPISGHTALYWYRQSLGQGLEFLIYFQGNSAPDKSGLPSDRFSAERTGGSVSTLTIQRTQQEDSAVYLCASSSYPSGNTIYFGEGSWLTVV.

This clonotype was detected a few times. This sequence joins TRBV27 and TRBJ2-7; D remains unclear. Germline CDR1 MNHEY, CDR2 SMNVEV (reference sequence). Trimming took off 0 bases at V and 6 bases at J, with 12 bases between the two ends. This CDR3 spans 14 amino acids. For the CDR3, the DNA is TGTGCCAGCAGTTTATCGGGCAGATTTACCGAGCAGTACTTC. It is translated as CASSLSGRFTEQYF.

This clonotype was detected ten times or more. The V gene is TRBV20-1, the J gene TRBJ2-5; 12 positions match TRBD2. Unmatched junction bases numbered 4, after V lost 3 bases and J lost 2 bases. The CDR3 covers 15 residues. The V gene's germline CDR1 is DFQATT and CDR2 SNEGSKA (reference sequence). The DNA for the CDR3 is TGCAGTGCTAGTAAGCTAGCGGGGGGGCAAGAGACCCAGTACTTC. As protein: CSASKLAGGQETQYF.

This clonotype was counted ten times or more. The chain joins TRBV6-5 to TRBJ1-1; no reliable D call. Germline V gene data show CDR1 as MNHEY and CDR2 as SVGAGI. The ends were cut back, 8 bases at V and 2 bases at J, with 15 bases in the middle. The CDR3 extends over 14 amino acids. Here the CDR3 DNA reads TGTGCCAGCGGTCCGGGCCATCTAAACACTGAAGCTTTCTTT. Encoded protein: CASGPGHLNTEAFF.

With respect to this clonotype: The CDR3 does not close with the conserved phenylalanine or tryptophan, likely indicating a read error. The limits of the CDR3 on the DNA are not certain, so only TCRdb's listed CDR3 is given. The chain combines TRBV6-5 with TRBJ1-2; TRBD1, the table's D call, lacks a check against the DNA. The CDR3 region is 17 residues in length, termini included. Germline values: CDR1 MNHEY, CDR2 SVGAGI. The CDR3 here is CASRPSRDRGPNYGYTA.

At least ten counts were recorded for this clonotype. The chain joins TRBV15 to TRBJ2-7; D possibly uses TRBD1 or TRBD2 (6 bases each). Germline V CDR1 and CDR2: LNHNV, YYDKDF (reference sequence). The germline V and J ends were trimmed by 0 bases and 5 bases, with 23 bases remaining between them. The CDR3 has 18 amino acids. The CDR3 reads CATSRDWGRGVGKHEQYF. The CDR3 coding sequence is TGTGCCACCAGCAGAGATTGGGGTAGGGGGGTCGGGAAGCACGAGCAGTACTTC.

This clonotype was detected only once. A junction end diverges from the germline sequence, so it may reflect a read error. CDR3 nucleotide sequence: TGTGCTAGCAGCTTAGGTCGTCGACAGGTCCAAGAGACCCAGTACTTC. This translates into CASSLGRRQVQETQYF. The chain is built from TRBV11-2 and TRBJ2-5, with a possible D match to TRBD1 (6 bases). Germline loops: CDR1 SGHAT, CDR2 FQNNGV. There are 16 residues in the CDR3. Looking up the rest from reference TRBV11-2 and TRBJ2-5 gives the full variable domain: EAGVAQSPRYKIIEKRQSVAFWCNPISGHATLYWYQQILGQGPKLLIQFQNNGVVDDSQLPKDRFSAERLKGVDSTLKIQPAKLEDSAVYLCASSLGRRQVQETQYFGPGTRLLVL.

The chain employs TRBV5-4 and TRBJ1-2; 9 nucleotides match TRBD1. V lost 7 bases to trimming and J lost 2 bases; unmatched junction nucleotides: 9. The V gene's germline CDR1 is SGHNT and CDR2 YYREEE (reference sequence). CDR3 size: 15 residues. DNA of the CDR3: TGTGCCAGCGGAACCCGGGGACAGGGAAACTATGGCTACACCTTC. Translating gives CASGTRGQGNYGYTF.

This clonotype appeared once. This chain's CDR3 is CAISEGGTGEGQPQHF. The CDR3 nucleotides read TGTGCCATCAGTGAGGGGGGGACAGGGGAAGGTCAGCCCCAGCATTTT. The chain carries TRBV10-3 and TRBJ1-5, with 10 positions matching TRBD1. Germline assignment: CDR1 ENHRY and CDR2 SYGVKD. The CDR3 consists of 16 residues. The V segment lost 2 bases and the J segment 6 bases; nucleotides outside the gene matches: 7.

The table lists this clonotype with many counts. The chain couples TRBV5-6 to TRBJ1-2; 9 nucleotides agree with TRBD1. In germline, CDR1 is SGHDT, CDR2 YYEEEE. Trimming removed 3 bases from V and 3 bases from J; junction bases left unmatched: 9. CDR3 length: 16 residues. The CDR3 reads CASSSTGDRDYYGYTF. The CDR3 DNA reads TGTGCCAGCAGCTCGACCGGGGACAGGGACTACTATGGCTACACCTTC.

This clonotype was observed a few times. The V call is TRBV20-1, the J call TRBJ1-1; D gene ambiguous. This CDR3 spans 9 amino acids. Germline CDR1 is DFQATT and CDR2 is SNEGSKA (reference sequence). Trimming cost V 5 bases and J 6 bases, with 4 bases left between them. CDR3 in DNA: TGCAGTGCTTCTCCTGAAGCTTTCTTT. Encoded protein: CSASPEAFF.

The chain employs TRBV9 and TRBJ2-3; D gene unclear. Deletions cut 4 bases from V and 0 bases from J, with 12 bases between. Germline V CDR1 and CDR2: SGDLS, YYNGEE. The CDR3 loop spans 15 amino acids. The CDR3 region has the DNA TGTGCCAGCAGCCCGCGGCCTGGTAGCACAGATACGCAGTATTTT. Protein sequence: CASSPRPGSTDTQYF.

This clonotype was observed many times. The chain has TRBV19 and TRBJ2-1; 8 bases agree with TRBD1. The ends lost 5 bases at V and 10 bases at J; junction bases unmatched: 19. Per the germline V gene, CDR1 is LNHDA and CDR2 is SQIVND (reference sequence). The CDR3 runs 17 residues. The CDR3 region is CASSHFMGGRGHGEQFF. In DNA form, the CDR3 reads TGTGCCAGTAGTCACTTCATGGGGGGCAGGGGGCACGGAGAGCAGTTCTTC.

This clonotype was picked up many times. The V and J genes are TRBV7-8 and TRBJ1-4; D is ambiguous. V was shortened by 5 bases and J by 0 bases, with 13 bases between the two germline ends. The CDR3 consists of 16 residues. Germline V CDR1 and CDR2: SGHVS, FQNEAQ. The CDR3 coding sequence is TGTGCCAGCAGCCCTCAGTTCGGGACAACTAATGAAAAACTGTTTTTT. This encodes CASSPQFGTTNEKLFF. Together with reference TRBV7-8 and TRBJ1-4, the CDR3 gives the full variable domain: GAGVSQSPRYKVAKRGQDVALRCDPISGHVSLFWYQQALGQGPEFLTYFQNEAQLDKSGLPSDRFFAERPEGSVSTLKIQRTQQEDSAVYLCASSPQFGTTNEKLFFGSGTQLSVL.

The V gene is TRBV4-2, the J gene TRBJ1-6; no clear D gene. CDR3 length: 16 residues. The V gene lost 1 base and the J gene lost 11 bases, with 18 bases spanning the gap. CDR1 and CDR2 (germline): LGHNA, YNFKEQ. In nucleotides, the CDR3 is TGTGCCAGCAGCCAAGTCCCGCGTTCGGGCTCTGCACCCCTCCACTTT. It encodes CASSQVPRSGSAPLHF.

The chain couples TRBV19 to TRBJ1-5; 7 nucleotides line up with TRBD1. Germline CDR1 reads LNHDA; CDR2 reads SQIVND (reference sequence). With 6 bases clipped from V and 3 bases from J, the junction kept 2 bases outside the gene matches. The CDR3 consists of 13 residues. The CDR3 coding sequence is TGTGCCAGTAGCAGGGGGGTCAATCAGCCCCAGCATTTT. Protein: CASSRGVNQPQHF.

The chain has TRBV7-2 and TRBJ1-6; unclear D gene. Trimming cost V 1 base and J 6 bases, with 4 bases left between them. CDR1 and CDR2 from the germline V gene are SGHTA and FQGNSA. This CDR3 comprises 13 residues. The CDR3 sequence: CASSLGANSPLHF. CDR3 nucleotides: TGTGCCAGCAGCTTAGGAGCTAATTCACCCCTCCACTTT.

This clonotype was counted a few times. V gene TRBV20-1 combines with J gene TRBJ2-5; 12 bases align to TRBD2. This CDR3 region has 15 residues. With V trimmed by 4 bases and J by 4 bases, 7 bases remained unmatched. Germline loops: CDR1 DFQATT, CDR2 SNEGSKA (reference sequence). For the CDR3, the DNA is TGCAGTGCTACTCGACTAGCGGGGGAAGGAGAGACCCAGTACTTC. Protein product: CSATRLAGEGETQYF.